A selection of T cell receptor beta chains follows, all from one sample in a study of blood T cell repertoires in COVID-19. Some clones are missing from TCRdb's copy, which holds only in-frame ones; the method was immunoSEQ multiplex PCR. The sample records under 150,000 clones, roughly 85% being singletons. Sequenced: peripheral blood. The source is a human donor in a cohort sampled during active COVID-19. The CDR3 runs from the conserved cysteine through the conserved F or W. The order of the fields is V gene, CDR3 protein.

TRBV5-5 CASSLTLTGYNEQFF
TRBV7-8 CASSPGRGGQGRRTEAFF
TRBV28 CASSSVQLAGEQEKLFF
TRBV7-3 CASSLNREAGVMDEQFF
TRBV7-2 CASSLGWATREQFF
TRBV11-2 CASSLSGETQYF
TRBV7-2 CASSWSSMQGGGYTF
TRBV28 CASRPDRGPFRGYTF
TRBV20-1 CSASAPPGGPTPDTQYF
TRBV21-1 CASRDSTNEKLFF
TRBV12-3/TRBV12-4 CASSLSGLREQYF
TRBV5-1 CASSPRDRLNTEAFF
TRBV30 CAWSRPNTEAFF
TRBV10-3 CAIADSGVSYEQYF
TRBV18 CASSSQGSPLHF
TRBV7-3 CASSPTATGRQFF
TRBV11-2 CASKWAGANVLTF
TRBV3-1/TRBV3-2 CASSLTGGYTDTQYF
TRBV18 CASSPGRVGNIQYF
TRBV28 CASSPDRVGGYTF
TRBV5-4 CATRTENTGELFF
TRBV7-8 CASSSLSGSSYNEQFF
TRBV19 CASTPSSGSNYNEQFF
TRBV4-2 CASSQDFQSEKLFF
TRBV5-4 CASSDTGTGIHEQFF
TRBV5-1 CASSAGLAGGQDTQYF
TRBV3-1/TRBV3-2 CASSQGLGTQSYNEQFF
TRBV3-1/TRBV3-2 CAIRDWGSGEQYF
TRBV4-2 CASSQGEIGRRHTGELFF
TRBV28 CASRTTSTGGEQYF
TRBV6-5 CASKKTGPNYGYTF